The T cell receptor (beta chain) described here comes from a study of radiation and T cells in renal cell carcinoma (dated by TCRdb to the early 2020s). About the investigation overall: The samples were obtained from a clinical trial, where primary renal cell carcinomas were treated with 15 Gy stereotactic body radiation therapy and then removed by nephrectomy 4 weeks afterward. Across all 55 or so samples, 4,016,671 unique CDR3 nucleotide sequences, encoding roughly 2,600,000 unique CDR3 amino acid sequences, were identified. In total, fewer than 55 samples, comprising 26 tumors and some 27 peripheral blood samples, were subjected to TCR beta sequencing. The investigation overall reported the following: Because the trial had a single-armed design, the trial could not examine how radiation dose or scheduling affected the TCR repertoire. An increase in top tumor clonotypes in blood was observed from baseline to 2 weeks post-radiation, followed by contraction by 4 weeks, which was taken to suggest transient expansion of tumor-resident clones. Tracking of blood repertoire dynamics stopped at about 4 weeks after treatment, with no follow-up past that point. Because pretreatment tumor biopsies were not available, the baseline intratumoral presence of clonotypes could not be determined.

From cysteine to phenylalanine, the CDR3 is 14 amino acids long. Just the 42-base CDR3 DNA is kept, in frame starting at base 1. V is pared back by 5 bases and J by 0 bases, with 9 bases lying between the germline termini. The germline V gene provides CDR1 SGHAT and CDR2 FQNNGV. The meaning of the sample's time point label: blood 2 weeks post-SBRT. The treatment or condition label, as the study defines it: 15 Gy SBRT to primary tumor, nephrectomy 4 weeks later. Serial peripheral blood from radiation-treated patients was sampled at baseline, 2 weeks and 4 weeks after SBRT to track tumor-enriched clonotypes. Every patient had renal cell carcinoma of clear cell pathology. Genomic DNA for TCR sequencing was prepared using the QIAamp DNA Blood Mini Kit (Qiagen). The analyses included just those samples that passed every quality control check. TCR beta libraries were generated from genomic DNA with the immunoSEQ kit, following the manufacturer's recommendations. To prepare libraries, a first multiplex PCR with proprietary primers was run, followed by a second PCR that added unique barcodes, and a bead cleanup was done after each round. A kit-provided positive control reaction and a negative control reaction were included in every sample batch. The final libraries were assessed on an Agilent 4200 TapeStation D1000 ScreenTape, pooled by volume, and quantified by qPCR. Sequencing was performed on an Illumina NextSeq500 with a MidOutput 150-cycle cartridge, and 156 Read1 and 15 Index1 cycles were run with kit custom primers. The pooled library was loaded at approximately 1 pM with an approximately 20% PhiX control spike-in. The published analysis was carried out like this. Vendor-processed data were analyzed in R, with a clonotype defined as all T cells sharing the same CDR3 nucleotide sequence. In the clone abundance analyses, frequencies in each sample were normalized to that sample's 10,000 most abundant clones. Before analysis, public T cell clones were removed, and these numbered fewer than six per sample on average. An abundance difference of at least 32-fold between compartments was the criterion for calling clonotypes tumor-enriched or baseline blood-enriched. Clonotypes expanded or contracted between blood time points were identified with a beta-binomial differential abundance model. Tumor-blood repertoire similarity was measured with the Baroni-Urbani and Buser coefficient, and groups were compared using two-tailed Wilcoxon tests in R. TCRdb took over this immuneACCESS table, retaining in-frame rearrangements with V and J assigned. Such tables are incomplete; in checked studies, under half of the missing clones stem from an unresolved V gene, and the remainder is unexplained. V and J calls and clone size are those listed in that table; D and trimming were worked out from the DNA. The sample data list about 130,000 clones, and about 81% of these were observed just once. Over 1.5% of the sample comes from the top ten.

On this clone: Its antigen has not been determined. No per-base quality is available; no much larger clone lies one base away.

The sample was blood, taken from a patient whose treatment included radiotherapy and nephrectomy. The clonotype comes from a woman in her fifties or sixties with renal cell carcinoma. The sequence is built from TRBV11-2 and TRBJ2-3; the D gene lacks a confident call. The DNA sequence is given as TGTGCCAGCAGCCTTCTTATTAGCACAGATACGCAGTATTTT. Translated, this is CASSLLISTDTQYF.